The next 10 T cell receptor beta chains were all read from a single sample in a study of neurological immune-mediated disorders. TCRdb analysed the 5' RACE reads with MiXCR anew, one entry per CDR3 protein. The sample carries about 66,000 distinct CDR3 sequences, 3.5% to 5% recorded once. Input material: PBMCs. The origin of the receptors is a man aged 25-40 years with multiple sclerosis.

In its sample, this clonotype was seen a few times. The genes are TRBV5-1 and TRBJ1-1, with D perhaps matching TRBD1 (5 bases). The V gene's germline CDR1 is SGHRS and CDR2 YFSETQ. Trimming cost V 2 bases and J 4 bases, with 9 bases left between them. This CDR3 contains 13 residues. The CDR3 bases are TGCGCCAGCAGCTTCAAGGGGCGCACTGAAGCTTTCTTT. This sequence encodes CASSFKGRTEAFF.

In DNA, the CDR3 is TGTGCTAGTGGTTTGGGGGGGACAGATACGCAGTATTTT. This encodes CASGLGGTDTQYF. This chain connects TRBV12-5 to TRBJ2-3; tentatively, D is TRBD1 or TRBD2 (5 bases each). Trimming shortened V by 1 base and J by 3 bases, and 5 bases separated the two germline ends. The CDR3 sequence is 13 residues long. The germline V gene encodes CDR1 LGHNT and CDR2 FRNRAP.

This clonotype was observed at least ten times. This chain joins TRBV5-1 and TRBJ2-7, with D perhaps matching TRBD1 or TRBD2 (5 bases each). Trimming removed 3 bases from V and 3 bases from J, with 16 bases in between. Germline V CDR1 and CDR2: SGHRS, YFSETQ. The CDR3 runs 15 residues. The CDR3 bases are TGCGCCAGCAGCTACTCCGGGACCCTCAACTACGAGCAGTACTTC. It yields the protein CASSYSGTLNYEQYF.

The table lists this clonotype with many counts. This chain uses TRBV5-1 with TRBJ1-1, with 7 bases aligning to TRBD1. V shed 5 bases and J 0 bases; nucleotides not matched to a gene: 4. The germline V gene has CDR1 SGHRS and CDR2 YFSETQ. The CDR3 is made up of 14 amino acids. Here the CDR3 reads CASREQGLNTEAFF. The DNA for the CDR3 is TGCGCCAGCAGAGAACAGGGGCTGAACACTGAAGCTTTCTTT.

This sequence joins TRBV7-2 and TRBJ2-3, with 8 bases lining up with TRBD1. V was clipped by 6 bases and J by 1 base; unmatched bases: 6. CDR3 length: 15 residues. Germline CDR1 SGHTA, CDR2 FQGNSA. The CDR3 loop is CASRLGQVGTDTQYF. The CDR3, as DNA: TGTGCCAGCAGGCTGGGACAGGTCGGCACAGATACGCAGTATTTT.

This clonotype was found many times. The chain employs TRBV29-1 and TRBJ1-1; tentative D call: TRBD1 (5 bases). Trimming cost V 0 bases and J 10 bases, with 12 bases left between them. The V gene's germline CDR1 is SQVTM and CDR2 ANQGSEA. The CDR3 contains 12 residues. CDR3 nucleotide sequence: TGCAGCGTTGAAGATCGTCCAGGGATAGCTTTCTTT. As protein: CSVEDRPGIAFF.

In this sample, this clonotype turned up many times. The chain recombines TRBV27 with TRBJ1-2; D unclear. This CDR3 is 12 amino acids long. CDR1 MNHEY and CDR2 SMNVEV come from the germline V gene (reference sequence). Trimming took off 5 bases at V and 9 bases at J, with 13 bases between the two ends. CDR3 DNA sequence: TGTGCCAGCAGTCCCCGAGGAGCTAGCTACACCTTC. Translating gives CASSPRGASYTF.

This clonotype was found many times. V gene TRBV9 combines with J gene TRBJ2-3; 11 nucleotides match TRBD2. V trimming: 4 bases; J trimming: 6 bases; junction bases outside the gene matches: 7. The CDR3 runs to 15 residues. The germline gives CDR1 SGDLS, CDR2 YYNGEE. CDR3 coding DNA: TGTGCCAGCAGCCTTCTAGCGGGGGGTTTTGATACGCAGTATTTT. As protein: CASSLLAGGFDTQYF.

This clonotype was observed at least ten times. The rearrangement joins TRBV20-1 to TRBJ2-1; 9 positions match TRBD2. The CDR3 runs 16 residues. V was pared by 1 base and J by 1 base, with 5 bases of the junction left unmatched. Germline V gene lookup returns CDR1 DFQATT and CDR2 SNEGSKA (reference sequence). The CDR3 nucleotides are TGCAGTGCTAGAGTCAGCGGGGGGTCGTCCTACAATGAGCAGTTCTTC. Its translation: CSARVSGGSSYNEQFF.

This clonotype appeared many times. V usage is TRBV4-2 and J usage is TRBJ1-1, with 8 bases matching TRBD1. Germline CDR1 reads LGHNA; CDR2 reads YNFKEQ. This CDR3 is built from 15 residues. After removal of 1 base from V and 1 base from J, the junction contained 2 bases not matched to a gene. CDR3 DNA sequence: TGTGCCAGCAGCCAAGTTACAGGGGGGAACACTGAAGCTTTCTTT. It specifies CASSQVTGGNTEAFF.